Listed below are T cell receptor beta chains from one sample, sequenced in a study of T cells expressing NK-cell markers. TCRdb reanalyzed the 5' RACE reads and collapses them to one entry per CDR3 protein, without DNA. This table holds about 380,000 distinct CDR3 sequences. The sequencing input was blood T cells: a sorted CD56 or NKG2C T cell subset, CD4+ or CD8+ T cells, or bulk PBMC T cells (not recorded which). All receptors derive from a man between 18 and 69 years old in good health. The CDR3 runs from the conserved cysteine through the conserved F or W.

v_gene	j_gene	CDR3aa
TRBV6-5	TRBJ2-1	CASSYWGRENNEQFF
TRBV6-1	TRBJ2-5	CASSRPTAQGVGETQYF
TRBV6-4	TRBJ2-1	CASRALAGGYNEQFF
TRBV20-1	TRBJ2-3	CSARLGGLSADTQYF
TRBV7-2	TRBJ2-5	CASSSLALGETQYF
TRBV20-1	TRBJ2-5	CSADRGGGKTQYF
TRBV14	TRBJ2-3	CASSQVRLGGTQYF
TRBV6-1	TRBJ2-1	CASSDGVNGAGYNEQFF
TRBV6-1	TRBJ2-2	CASSPPGRVSRELFF
TRBV12-5	TRBJ2-3	CASGLGTSGGFRDTQYF
TRBV11-1	TRBJ1-4	CASSQTIGGQGGTNEKLFF
TRBV2	TRBJ2-1	CASRSGDRGNNEQFF
TRBV7-2	TRBJ2-7	CASSRQQYSYEQYF
TRBV20-1	TRBJ2-7	CSASGTSGVSSYEQYF
TRBV6-2/TRBV6-3	TRBJ1-5	CASSSILQPQHF
TRBV7-7	TRBJ2-2	CASSPTVVAGGTGELFF
TRBV4-1	TRBJ1-1	CASSLRGGGTSGGWTEAFF
TRBV15	TRBJ2-5	CATSRVLAGVETQYF
TRBV7-2	TRBJ2-2	CASSLRPAGGTGELFF
TRBV20-1	TRBJ1-6	CSASMAITYNSPLHF
TRBV6-1	TRBJ2-1	CASRPRAGAVGEQFF
TRBV11-2	TRBJ2-1	CASSLDHRGYFF
TRBV7-9	TRBJ1-6	CASSLGAGSNSPLHF
TRBV12-3/TRBV12-4	TRBJ1-6	CASSFDRTRQFNNSPLHF
TRBV12-3/TRBV12-4	TRBJ2-1	CASKRTNEKGEQFF
TRBV6-5	TRBJ2-5	CASSYRTSGGAGETQYF
TRBV27	TRBJ2-1	CASSLWGARYNEQFF
TRBV5-1	TRBJ1-1	CASSRDSFEAFF
TRBV18	TRBJ2-6	CASSPIFTGANVLTF
TRBV11-2	TRBJ2-5	CASSPHSGGNQETQYF
TRBV12-3/TRBV12-4	TRBJ2-3	CASRLGNEADTQYF
TRBV27	TRBJ2-7	CASSLLWSGGKSSYEQYF
TRBV24-1	TRBJ2-2	CATWTGTNTGELFF
TRBV6-5	TRBJ1-1	CASSYSIRGQVGTEAFF
TRBV29-1	TRBJ2-5	CSVARQALLYF
TRBV20-1	TRBJ1-4	CSASPARQPNEKLFF
TRBV5-1	TRBJ2-2	CASSLDPSGGLTGELFF
TRBV5-1	TRBJ2-1	CASSLGTGQQEFF
TRBV20-1	TRBJ2-7	CSANRDRANYEQYF
TRBV6-2/TRBV6-3	TRBJ1-1	CASSAGTGGGSEAFF
TRBV4-1	TRBJ1-6	CASSQDFNIGPPVTSPLHF
TRBV6-1	TRBJ1-1	CASTRRQRNTEAFF
TRBV24-1	TRBJ2-3	CATSEPGQGLADTQYF
TRBV20-1	TRBJ2-1	CSARPLGRGNKFF